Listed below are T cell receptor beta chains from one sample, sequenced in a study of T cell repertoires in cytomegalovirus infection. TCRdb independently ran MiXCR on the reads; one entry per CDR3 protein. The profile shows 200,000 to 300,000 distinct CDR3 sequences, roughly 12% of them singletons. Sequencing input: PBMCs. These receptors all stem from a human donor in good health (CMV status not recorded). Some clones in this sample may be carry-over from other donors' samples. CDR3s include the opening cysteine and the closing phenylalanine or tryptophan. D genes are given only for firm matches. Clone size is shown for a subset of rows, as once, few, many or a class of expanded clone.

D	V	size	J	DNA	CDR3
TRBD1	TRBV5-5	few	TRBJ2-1	TGTGCCAGCAGCTCGCCCGGGACAGGGGGCCGGAATGAGCAGTTCTTC	CASSSPGTGGRNEQFF
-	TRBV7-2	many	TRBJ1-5	TGTGCCAGCAGCTTAGAGAGGGCAGGCGGGTTTCAGCCCCAGCATTTT	CASSLERAGGFQPQHF
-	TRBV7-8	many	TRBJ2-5	TGTGCCAGCACCGCTGGGGGGTACCGGGCGACCCAGTACTTC	CASTAGGYRATQYF
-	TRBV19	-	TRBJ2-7	TGTGCCAGTACCGACGGCGACGGGACGGCGGATTACGAGCAGTACTTC	CASTDGDGTADYEQYF
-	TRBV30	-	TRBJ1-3	TGTGCCTGGGGGGGGCCCAAGATGACCATATATTTT	CAWGGPKMTIYF
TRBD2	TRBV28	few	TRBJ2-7	TGTGCCAGCAGTATTACTAGCGGGACCCTCTACGAGCAGTACTTC	CASSITSGTLYEQYF
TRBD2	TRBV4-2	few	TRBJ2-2	TGTGCCAGCAGCCAAGAGGGACTAGCGGGAGCTTTTTCCGGGGAGCTGTTTTTT	CASSQEGLAGAFSGELFF
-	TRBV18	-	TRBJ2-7	TGTGCCAGCTCACCTGTGGGAGGTACCTACGAGCAGTACTTC	CASSPVGGTYEQYF
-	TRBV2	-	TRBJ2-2	TGTGCCAGCAGTGGAGGGGTCGCGAACACCGGGGAGCTGTTTTTT	CASSGGVANTGELFF
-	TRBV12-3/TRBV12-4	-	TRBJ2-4	TGTGCCAGCAGACAGTCGTCGGCGGTAAACATTCAGTACTTC	CASRQSSAVNIQYF
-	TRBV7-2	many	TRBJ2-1	TGTGCCAGCAGCTGGAGAGGGGAGGTCAATGAGCAGTTCTTC	CASSWRGEVNEQFF
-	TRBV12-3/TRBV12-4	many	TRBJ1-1	TGTGCCAGCAGTTTTGGCGGGACATACACTGAAGCTTTCTTT	CASSFGGTYTEAFF
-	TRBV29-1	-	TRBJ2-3	TGCAGCGTTGAAACCTCGGATACGCAGTATTTT	CSVETSDTQYF
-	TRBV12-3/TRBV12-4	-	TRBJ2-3	TGTGCCAGCAGTTTCGGGGGTACGCGAGATTTT	CASSFGGTRDF
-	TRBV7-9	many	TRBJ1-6	TGTGCCAGCAGCTTAGAGGTTTCACCCCTCCACTTT	CASSLEVSPLHF
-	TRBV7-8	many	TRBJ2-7	TGTGCCAGCAGCTTAGCGGTGTTGGGCGATACCGTATACGAGCAGTACTTC	CASSLAVLGDTVYEQYF
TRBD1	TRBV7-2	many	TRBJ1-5	TGTGCCAGCAGCCCGTCCGGACAGGGTCGCAATCAGCCCCAGCATTTT	CASSPSGQGRNQPQHF
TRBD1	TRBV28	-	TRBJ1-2	TGTGCCAGCAGTGAGGGGGGCAGGGGGGATGGCTACACCTTC	CASSEGGRGDGYTF
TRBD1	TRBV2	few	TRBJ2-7	TGTGCCAGCAGAACCGGGACAGGGGCTTCGGAGCAGTACTTC	CASRTGTGASEQYF
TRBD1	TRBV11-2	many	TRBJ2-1	TGTGCCAGCAGCCGGGACAGGAGCCCTCCGTACAATGAGCAGTTCTTC	CASSRDRSPPYNEQFF
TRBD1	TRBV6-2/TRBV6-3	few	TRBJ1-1	TGTGCCAGCAGGGCGACAGGGGAAGGCACTGAAGCTTTCTTT	CASRATGEGTEAFF
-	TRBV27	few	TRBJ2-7	TGTGCCAGCAGACCCCCCGGCAGGGTCTCCTACGAGCAGTACTTC	CASRPPGRVSYEQYF
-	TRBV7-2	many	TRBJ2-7	TGTGCCAGCAGCTTAATAAGCGGCCCCTACGAGCAGTACTTC	CASSLISGPYEQYF
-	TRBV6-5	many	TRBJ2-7	TGTGCCAGCAGTTACTCGGGCAGGTCCTCCTACGAGCAGTACTTC	CASSYSGRSSYEQYF
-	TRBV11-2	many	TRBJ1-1	TGTGCCAGCAGCCCGGCGTTAAGTAGCACTGAAGCTTTCTTT	CASSPALSSTEAFF
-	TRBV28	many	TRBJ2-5	TGTGCCAGCAGTTTCCAGAACTCGTACCAAGAGACCCAGTACTTC	CASSFQNSYQETQYF
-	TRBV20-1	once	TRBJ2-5	TGCAGTGCTACAAGAGGGACGGGACAAGAGACCCAGTACTTC	CSATRGTGQETQYF
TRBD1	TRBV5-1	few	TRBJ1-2	TGCGCCAGCAGCTTGGGCAGGGGGCTTGGCTACACCTTC	CASSLGRGLGYTF
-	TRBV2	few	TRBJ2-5	TGTGCCAGCAGCCCGGAAGGGCAGCGCCCCCCTCTCCAAGAGACCCAGTACTTC	CASSPEGQRPPLQETQYF
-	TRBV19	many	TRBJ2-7	TGTGCCAGTACCAAGGGCAGCTGGGATGGCGAGCAGTACTTC	CASTKGSWDGEQYF
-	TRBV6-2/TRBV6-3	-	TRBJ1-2	TGTGCCAGCAGTTACGGACAGACAGCGAACTATGGCTACACCTTC	CASSYGQTANYGYTF
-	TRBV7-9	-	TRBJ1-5	TGTGCCAGCAGCATAGGGGCAGGTAGCAATCAGCCCCAGCATTTT	CASSIGAGSNQPQHF